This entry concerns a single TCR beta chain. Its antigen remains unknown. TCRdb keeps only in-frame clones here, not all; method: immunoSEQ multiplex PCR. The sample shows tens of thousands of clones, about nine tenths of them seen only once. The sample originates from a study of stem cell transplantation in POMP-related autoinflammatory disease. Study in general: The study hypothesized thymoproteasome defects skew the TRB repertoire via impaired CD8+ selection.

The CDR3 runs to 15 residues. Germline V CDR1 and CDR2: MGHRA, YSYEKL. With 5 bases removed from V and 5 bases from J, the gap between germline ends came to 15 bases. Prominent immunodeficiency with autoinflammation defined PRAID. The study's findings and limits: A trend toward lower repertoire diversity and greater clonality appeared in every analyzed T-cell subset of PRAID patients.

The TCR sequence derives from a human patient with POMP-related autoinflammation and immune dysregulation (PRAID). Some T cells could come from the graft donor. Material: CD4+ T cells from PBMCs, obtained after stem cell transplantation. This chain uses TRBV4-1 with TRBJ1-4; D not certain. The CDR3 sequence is CASSEVKVTNEKLFF. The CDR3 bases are TGCGCCAGCAGCGAGGTGAAGGTCACGAATGAAAAACTGTTTTTT.